The rows below give T cell receptor beta chains drawn from one sample of a study of PD-1 blockade in mismatch repair-deficient tumors. Libraries were prepared by immunoSEQ multiplex PCR; TCRdb keeps only in-frame clonotypes and omits some of them. Of roughly 130,000 clones in the sample, around nine tenths were seen once. The material was peripheral blood, obtained 70 to 72 weeks after starting pembrolizumab. All receptors derive from an adult with mismatch repair-deficient cancer. Each CDR3 is given without its conserved first and last residue.

j_call v_call cdr3_length cdr3_aa
TRBJ2-7 TRBV10-3 9 ASTGEHEQY
TRBJ1-1 TRBV4-3 11 ASSPVKNTEAF
TRBJ2-7 TRBV2 14 ASSSPSEFRSYEQY
TRBJ2-3 TRBV2 13 ASSEYRPGTDTQY
TRBJ2-1 TRBV30 13 AWVYWTSGVNEQF
TRBJ1-5 TRBV5-1 11 ASSLTEGQPQH
TRBJ1-4 TRBV13 15 ASSGPGGDRGGEKLF
TRBJ1-2 TRBV6-5 10 ASSSDDYGYT
TRBJ2-3 TRBV5-1 12 ASSLEMETDTQY
TRBJ2-7 TRBV14 13 ASSQDLSGIYEQY
TRBJ1-5 TRBV7-2 13 ASSLVGGGDQPQH
TRBJ2-7 TRBV29-1 10 SVRGQGREQY
TRBJ2-7 TRBV7-2 10 ASSRTGNEQY
TRBJ2-7 TRBV9 12 ASSLGQGGSEQY
TRBJ1-2 TRBV6-5 11 ASRSRDRDGYT
TRBJ2-5 TRBV5-5 12 ASSLLGGQETQY
TRBJ2-3 TRBV7-2 12 ASSFRTTADTQY
TRBJ2-7 TRBV4-1 13 ASSRGTGNSYEQY
TRBJ2-5 TRBV6-5 10 ASRSVGETQY
TRBJ2-7 TRBV10-2 9 ASSSAYEQY
TRBJ2-7 TRBV28 14 ASSLVGAGAHYEQY
TRBJ2-2 TRBV19 11 ASSIWGSGELF
TRBJ1-3 TRBV13 13 ASSPESLSGNTIY
TRBJ2-7 TRBV10-2 13 ASREGTPSRGEQY
TRBJ2-3 TRBV28 14 ASQISGTSGMDTQY
TRBJ2-1 TRBV4-1 13 ASSQASGMYNEQF
TRBJ2-7 TRBV5-1 14 ASSLVRGSSFYEQY
TRBJ2-5 TRBV19 13 ASSIGGRARETQY
TRBJ2-4 TRBV5-8 14 ASSLFLARSKNIQY
TRBJ2-7 TRBV21-1 17 ASSKVPTPGHAKEEEQY
TRBJ2-3 TRBV10-3 10 AISWTENTQY
TRBJ2-7 TRBV12-1 13 ASRHTSGYTYEQY
TRBJ2-7 TRBV27 13 ASSLSTSGRDEQY
TRBJ1-2 TRBV6-6 9 ASDGDLGYT
TRBJ1-4 TRBV30 12 AWVRQGQGEKLF
TRBJ1-1 TRBV7-2 11 ASTLGLPLQAF
TRBJ2-7 TRBV27 12 ASSLAGGPYEQY
TRBJ1-2 TRBV4-2 15 ASSQDSGQGMDYGYT
TRBJ2-7 TRBV7-9 12 ASSLRTGSYEQY
TRBJ2-1 TRBV13 12 ASSPGQGYNEQF
TRBJ2-1 TRBV14 8 ASSYNEQF
TRBJ2-2 TRBV28 13 ASSTRRTNTGELF
TRBJ2-7 TRBV19 11 ASSIDRGREQY
TRBJ1-1 TRBV2 14 ASSESEGLGGTEAF